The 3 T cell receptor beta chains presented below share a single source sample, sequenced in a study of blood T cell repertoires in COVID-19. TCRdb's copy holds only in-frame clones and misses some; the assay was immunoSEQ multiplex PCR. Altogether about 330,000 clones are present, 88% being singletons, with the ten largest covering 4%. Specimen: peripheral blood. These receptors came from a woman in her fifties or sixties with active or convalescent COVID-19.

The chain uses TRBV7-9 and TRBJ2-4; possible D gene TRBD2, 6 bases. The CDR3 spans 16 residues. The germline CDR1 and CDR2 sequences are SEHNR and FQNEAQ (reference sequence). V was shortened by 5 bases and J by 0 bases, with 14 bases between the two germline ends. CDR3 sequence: CASSPSSGLAKNIQYF. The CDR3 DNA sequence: TGTGCCAGCAGCCCAAGCTCGGGACTAGCCAAAAACATTCAGTACTTC.

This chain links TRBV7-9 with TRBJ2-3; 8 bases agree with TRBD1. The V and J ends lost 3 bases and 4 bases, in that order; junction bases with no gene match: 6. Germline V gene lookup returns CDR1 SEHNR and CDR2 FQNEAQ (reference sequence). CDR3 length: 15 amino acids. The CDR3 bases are TGTGCCAGCAGCTTCTGGACAGGGATGGCAGATACGCAGTATTTT. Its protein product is CASSFWTGMADTQYF.

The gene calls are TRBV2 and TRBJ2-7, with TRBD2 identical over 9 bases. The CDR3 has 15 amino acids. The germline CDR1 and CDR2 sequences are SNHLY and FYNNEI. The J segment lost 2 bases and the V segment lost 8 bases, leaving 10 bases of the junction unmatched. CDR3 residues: CASLPLAGNTYEQYF. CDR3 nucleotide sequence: TGTGCCAGCTTACCCCTAGCGGGAAATACCTACGAGCAGTACTTC.